Given below is one T cell receptor beta chain in context. These data are taken from a study of blood T cells in healthy people across ages. With a J-beta primer mix and a sample-barcoded 5' primer, a second PCR ran 7 to 11 cycles. TCRdb re-called the 5' RACE reads with MiXCR, one entry per CDR3 protein. This repertoire shows about 600,000 distinct CDR3 sequences, under 55% found once; its top ten account for around 23%. The germline CDR1 and CDR2 sequences are LGHDT and YNNKEL (reference sequence). The ends lost 3 bases at V and 2 bases at J; junction bases unmatched: 2. This CDR3 has 14 amino acids. Sequencing used blood. The clonotype was recovered from an elderly man in good health. V is TRBV3-1 and J is TRBJ1-1, with 8 nucleotides matching TRBD1. The CDR3 is CASSHGQGNTEAFF. CDR3 DNA: TGTGCCAGCAGCCACGGACAGGGTAACACTGAAGCTTTCTTT.